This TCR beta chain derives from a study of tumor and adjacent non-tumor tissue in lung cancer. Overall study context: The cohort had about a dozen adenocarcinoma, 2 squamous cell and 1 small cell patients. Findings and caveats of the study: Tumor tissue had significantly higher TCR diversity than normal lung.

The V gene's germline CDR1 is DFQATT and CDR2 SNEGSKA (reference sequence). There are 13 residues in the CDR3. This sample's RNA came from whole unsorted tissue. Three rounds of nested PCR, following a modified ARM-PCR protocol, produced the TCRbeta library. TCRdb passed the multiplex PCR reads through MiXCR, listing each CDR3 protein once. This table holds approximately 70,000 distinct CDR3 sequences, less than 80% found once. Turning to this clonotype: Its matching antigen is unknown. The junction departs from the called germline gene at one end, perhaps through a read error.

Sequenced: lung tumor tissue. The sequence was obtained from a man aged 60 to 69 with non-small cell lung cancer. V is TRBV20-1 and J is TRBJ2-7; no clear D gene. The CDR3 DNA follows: TGCAGTGTTAGACCCTCAAGGAGACACAAGCAGTACTTC. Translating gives CSVRPSRRHKQYF.